These 18 T cell receptor beta chains share one sample of origin, sequenced in a study of blood T cell repertoires in COVID-19. Assay used: immunoSEQ multiplex PCR; TCRdb lists only in-frame clones, some missing. The table has roughly 100,000 clones, over 65% seen once. Sequenced: peripheral blood. The receptors here all came from a human donor in a cohort sampled during active COVID-19.

The rearrangement joins TRBV2 to TRBJ1-6, with a tentative D call TRBD1 (6 bases). The V gene lost 4 bases and the J gene lost 9 bases, with 16 bases spanning the gap. Germline V lookup: CDR1 SNHLY, CDR2 FYNNEI. The CDR3 runs to 15 residues. In nucleotides, the CDR3 is TGTGCCAGCAGTGCGGACAGCCGGTCGGGTTCACCCCTCCACTTT. Translation: CASSADSRSGSPLHF.

The rearrangement joins TRBV12-3 or TRBV12-4 to TRBJ2-7; D is possibly TRBD1 (6 bases). V lost 6 bases to trimming and J lost 4 bases, with 10 bases between them. This CDR3 comprises 12 residues. CDR3 loop: CASSNTGYEQYF. The DNA for the CDR3 is TGTGCCAGCAGCAATACAGGGTACGAGCAGTACTTC.

The CDR3 reads CASSLGLPGAPLHF. The CDR3 coding sequence is TGTGCCAGCAGCTTAGGACTACCAGGGGCACCCCTCCACTTT. V and J are TRBV7-9 and TRBJ1-6, with a possible D match to TRBD1 (6 bases). Germline CDR1 and CDR2: SEHNR and FQNEAQ (reference sequence). The CDR3 is 14 residues long. Trimming took off 1 base at V and 11 bases at J, with 12 bases between the two ends.

Comments on this clone: Other DNA variants within this sample encode the same CDR3. The chain recombines TRBV2 with TRBJ2-5; maybe TRBD2 (5 bases). V was shortened by 8 bases and J by 5 bases, with 18 bases between the two germline ends. Germline CDR1 SNHLY, CDR2 FYNNEI. CDR3 length equals 14 residues. The CDR3 region has the DNA TGTGCCAGCTCTCCCACCGGCGGGCGGGAGACCCAGTACTTC. It is translated as CASSPTGGRETQYF.

The chain is built from TRBV5-6 and TRBJ1-5; TRBD1 matches at 7 bases. Germline-derived CDR1 and CDR2 are SGHDT and YYEEEE. Germline trimming cut 4 bases from V and 2 bases from J; bases unmatched to any gene: 9. The CDR3 spans 16 residues. The CDR3 DNA sequence: TGTGCCAGCAGCGATTACAGGGGTTCCGGCAATCAGCCCCAGCATTTT. Protein product: CASSDYRGSGNQPQHF.

V and J are TRBV6-2 or TRBV6-3 and TRBJ2-6, with a weak D call TRBD1 (5 bases). The germline V gene has CDR1 MNHEY and CDR2 SVGEGT. CDR3 length: 22 amino acids. Trimming removed 6 bases from V and 2 bases from J, with 32 bases in between. CDR3 DNA sequence: TGTGCCAGCAGCCCAATCCTAATGGGGCCACGGACCTCTAACACTGGGGCCAACGTCCTGACTTTC. It translates to CASSPILMGPRTSNTGANVLTF.

This clone was observed a single time. This chain links TRBV7-2 with TRBJ1-3; 7 bases align to TRBD1. Germline V gene sequence: CDR1 SGHTA, CDR2 FQGNSA. J lost 4 bases, V lost 5 bases, and 8 bases had no gene match. The CDR3 extends over 15 amino acids. The CDR3 region is CASSTRQGSGNTIYF. The DNA of the CDR3 is TGTGCCAGCAGCACAAGACAGGGCTCCGGAAACACCATATATTTT.

V and J are TRBV11-2 and TRBJ2-3, with 10 bases identical to TRBD2. Per germline, CDR1 SGHAT and CDR2 FQNNGV. The CDR3 contains 16 residues. J gave up 1 base and V 1 base, and 2 bases lay outside the gene matches. CDR3 protein: CASSLGLAGGTDTQYF. DNA of the CDR3: TGTGCCAGCAGCTTAGGCCTAGCGGGGGGCACAGATACGCAGTATTTT.

There are a few counts of this clone. The chain joins TRBV19 to TRBJ1-5; 8 bases line up with TRBD1. The CDR3 sequence is 13 residues long. CDR1 is LNHDA, CDR2 SQIVND, per germline (reference sequence). Unmatched junction bases numbered 10, after V lost 8 bases and J lost 10 bases. The CDR3 bases are TGTGCCAGTTCCCAGGGGGCGCTTCGTCCCCAGCATTTT. Protein sequence: CASSQGALRPQHF.

The chain couples TRBV5-4 to TRBJ1-2, with a weak D call TRBD1 (6 bases). Trimming left V 4 bases short and J 3 bases short, with 13 bases between. This CDR3 contains 14 residues. Germline-derived CDR1 and CDR2 are SGHNT and YYREEE (reference sequence). The CDR3 protein is CASSRPGDDYGYTF. The CDR3 DNA reads as TGTGCCAGCAGCCGTCCAGGGGACGACTATGGCTACACCTTC.

The rearrangement joins TRBV3-1 (or the pseudogene TRBV3-2) to TRBJ1-4, with 8 bases fitting TRBD1. The trim removed 10 bases at V and 5 bases at J, leaving 6 bases unmatched. Germline lookup yields CDR1 LGHDT and CDR2 YNNKEL (reference sequence). This CDR3 contains 13 residues. The CDR3 loop reads CATGGQENEKLFF. CDR3 sequence (DNA): TGTGCCACTGGGGGACAGGAGAATGAAAAACTGTTTTTT.

Here the CDR3 DNA reads TGTGCCATCAGTACAGGGGCGCCCGGGGAGCTGTTTTTT. As protein: CAISTGAPGELFF. V and J are TRBV10-3 and TRBJ2-2, with 7 positions matching TRBD1. The CDR3 length is 13 residues. The trim removed 5 bases at V and 6 bases at J, leaving 3 bases unmatched. From germline, CDR1 is ENHRY and CDR2 SYGVKD.

The chain combines TRBV15 with TRBJ2-7; TRBD1 matches 8 bases. Trimming removed 2 bases from V and 3 bases from J; junction bases left unmatched: 6. The CDR3 has 15 amino acids. Germline V gene data show CDR1 as LNHNV and CDR2 as YYDKDF (reference sequence). The CDR3 loop reads CATSRSGQDHYEQYF. The CDR3, as DNA: TGTGCCACCAGCAGATCGGGACAGGACCACTACGAGCAGTACTTC.

CDR3 in amino acids: CASSPRQSKETQYF. The CDR3 DNA reads as TGTGCCAGCAGCCCACGACAGAGCAAAGAGACCCAGTACTTC. J is TRBJ2-5 and V is TRBV11-2; D is perhaps TRBD1 (5 bases). Trimming removed 5 bases from V and 3 bases from J, with 13 bases in between. CDR3 size: 14 residues. The germline CDR1 and CDR2 sequences are SGHAT and FQNNGV.

This clone was seen only a few times. The rearrangement joins TRBV2 to TRBJ1-1; maybe TRBD1 (5 bases). Germline CDR1 reads SNHLY; CDR2 reads FYNNEI. This CDR3 is 11 amino acids long. V lost 2 bases, J lost 11 bases, and 9 bases lay in between. DNA of the CDR3: TGTGCCAGCAGTGAAACCCGGGGGGCTTTCTTT. Its translation: CASSETRGAFF.

The chain links TRBV4-2 to TRBJ2-3, with 8 bases lining up with TRBD2. This CDR3 is 17 amino acids long. With 4 bases clipped from V and 6 bases from J, the junction kept 15 bases outside the gene matches. The germline CDR1 and CDR2 sequences are LGHNA and YNFKEQ. CDR3 region: CASSPQAGLGAGDTQYF. CDR3 DNA: TGTGCCAGCAGCCCCCAGGCGGGACTAGGGGCCGGGGATACGCAGTATTTT.

The V call is TRBV5-1, the J call TRBJ2-1, with 9 bases that match TRBD2. The V gene's germline CDR1 is SGHRS and CDR2 YFSETQ. V gave up 1 base and J gave up 5 bases; unmatched junction bases: 7. The CDR3 is 16 residues long. CDR3 in amino acids: CASSLQPSGVDNEQFF. CDR3 in DNA: TGCGCCAGCAGCTTGCAGCCTAGCGGGGTCGACAATGAGCAGTTCTTC.

This rearrangement joins TRBV7-9 to TRBJ1-2, with a weak D call TRBD1 (6 bases). The germline V and J ends were trimmed by 8 bases and 2 bases, with 15 bases remaining between them. Germline V lookup: CDR1 SEHNR, CDR2 FQNEAQ (reference sequence). There are 14 residues in the CDR3. Here the CDR3 reads CASVQWDTNYGYTF. CDR3 DNA sequence: TGTGCCAGCGTCCAGTGGGACACGAACTATGGCTACACCTTC.